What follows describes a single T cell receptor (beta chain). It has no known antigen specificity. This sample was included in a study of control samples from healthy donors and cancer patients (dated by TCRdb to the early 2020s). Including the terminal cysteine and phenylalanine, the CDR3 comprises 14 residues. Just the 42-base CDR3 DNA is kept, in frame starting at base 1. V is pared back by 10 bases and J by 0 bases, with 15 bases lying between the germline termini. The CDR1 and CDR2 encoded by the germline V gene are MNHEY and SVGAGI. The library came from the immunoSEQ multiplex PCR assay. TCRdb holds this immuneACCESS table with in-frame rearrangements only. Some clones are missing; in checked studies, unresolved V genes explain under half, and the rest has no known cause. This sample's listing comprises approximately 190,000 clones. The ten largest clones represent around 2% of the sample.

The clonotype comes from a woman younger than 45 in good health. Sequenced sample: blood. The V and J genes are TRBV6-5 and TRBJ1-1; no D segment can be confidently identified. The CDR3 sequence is CAILQHVMNTEAFF. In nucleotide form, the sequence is TGTGCCATTCTCCAACATGTAATGAACACTGAAGCTTTCTTT.